This T cell receptor (beta chain) was recorded in a study of blood T cell repertoires in COVID-19. This table comes from immunoSEQ multiplex PCR, and its TCRdb copy is limited to in-frame clones, with some not included. The data hold 200,000 to 250,000 clones, with about 91% observed a single time. The clonotype was recovered from a woman in her fifties or sixties with acute COVID-19. The source material was PBMCs or T cells enriched from blood (not recorded which).

This chain's CDR3 is CASSSSPDSLDLDSPLHF. CDR3 in DNA: TGTGCCAGCAGCTCTTCCCCGGACAGCCTCGACCTAGATTCACCCCTCCACTTT. The V call is TRBV7-9, the J call TRBJ1-6; the D gene is possibly TRBD1 (6 bases). The germline V and J ends were trimmed by 4 bases and 8 bases, with 24 bases remaining between them. CDR3 size: 18 residues. CDR1 and CDR2 from the germline V gene are SEHNR and FQNEAQ (reference sequence).